A selection of T cell receptor beta chains follows, all from one sample in a study of T-cell memory formation after mild COVID-19. MiXCR, applied by TCRdb to the 5' RACE reads, yields one record per CDR3 protein. The top ten clones hold 3% to 4% of a sample with around 180,000 distinct CDR3 sequences, about 18% of them seen once. The sequencing sample was made of PBMCs or a T cell subset sorted from them (not recorded which). The receptors here all came from a man in his late teens or twenties who had mild COVID-19 (a few samples of this study predate the infection). Cell type and time point are not known. The CDR3 runs from the conserved cysteine through the conserved F or W. The order of the fields is J gene, clone size, V gene, D gene, CDR3 DNA, CDR3 protein. D genes are given only for firm matches. The listing skips clone size in some rows; elsewhere it reads once, few, many or a size class.

J: TRBJ2-5
size: .
V: TRBV6-1
D: TRBD1
DNA: TGTGACAGCAGTGAGGACAGGAGTCCGGAGACCCAGTACTTC
CDR3: CDSSEDRSPETQYF

J: TRBJ2-5
size: few
V: TRBV4-2
D: .
DNA: TGTGCCAGCAGCCACCACGCCCGGGGGGCCCTCCAAGAGACCCAGTACTTC
CDR3: CASSHHARGALQETQYF

J: TRBJ1-4
size: .
V: TRBV20-1
D: TRBD1
DNA: TGCAGTGCCACGTACAGGGGTGAAAAACTGTTTTTT
CDR3: CSATYRGEKLFF

J: TRBJ2-3
size: few
V: TRBV27
D: TRBD2
DNA: TGTGCCAGCAGTTTAGGTTGGGTTAGCGGGGATCTAAGGACAGATACGCAGTATTTT
CDR3: CASSLGWVSGDLRTDTQYF

J: TRBJ1-3
size: .
V: TRBV12-3/TRBV12-4
D: .
DNA: TGTGCCAGCAGGCCCTGGAGGGGAGGCGGAAACACCATATATTTT
CDR3: CASRPWRGGGNTIYF

J: TRBJ2-2
size: once
V: TRBV7-9
D: .
DNA: TGTTCCAGCAGCCAACCTACGGCATACAGGGTCAACACCGGGGAGCTGTTTTTT
CDR3: CSSSQPTAYRVNTGELFF

J: TRBJ2-3
size: .
V: TRBV29-1
D: .
DNA: TGCAGCGCTGGGGGAGGCGGGGGCACAGATACGCAGTATTTT
CDR3: CSAGGGGGTDTQYF

J: TRBJ1-3
size: .
V: TRBV7-2
D: .
DNA: TGTGCCAGCAGCGCGACAGGCCCCCCTGGAAACACCATATATTTT
CDR3: CASSATGPPGNTIYF

J: TRBJ2-3
size: few
V: TRBV5-1
D: .
DNA: TGCGCCAGCAGGACGACCGGGGCCACAGATACGCAGTATTTT
CDR3: CASRTTGATDTQYF

J: TRBJ1-2
size: few
V: TRBV7-9
D: .
DNA: TGTGCCAGCAGCTTTGAGACAGCCTATGGCTACACCTTC
CDR3: CASSFETAYGYTF

J: TRBJ2-4
size: many
V: TRBV5-1
D: .
DNA: TGCGCCAGCTCACCTAGACTAGCCAAAAACATTCAGTACTTC
CDR3: CASSPRLAKNIQYF

J: TRBJ2-1
size: few
V: TRBV18
D: TRBD2
DNA: TGTGCCAGCTCACCAAAGCTAGCGGGGGGGTACAATGAGCAGTTCTTC
CDR3: CASSPKLAGGYNEQFF

J: TRBJ2-2
size: .
V: TRBV5-5
D: .
DNA: TGTGCCAGCAGCCCTGCTAGGTCCTCGACCGGGGAGCTGTTTTTT
CDR3: CASSPARSSTGELFF

J: TRBJ2-7
size: many
V: TRBV7-8
D: TRBD1
DNA: TGTGCCAGCAGCCCACCGCTAAGGACAGGGGGCTACGAGCAGTACTTC
CDR3: CASSPPLRTGGYEQYF

J: TRBJ2-5
size: many
V: TRBV7-2
D: .
DNA: TGTGCCAGCAGCCCCCGGGGGTCCTCGCAAGAGACCCAGTACTTC
CDR3: CASSPRGSSQETQYF

J: TRBJ1-1
size: .
V: TRBV5-1
D: .
DNA: TGCGCCAGCAGCTTTGGGGGCCGCACTGAAGCTTTCTTT
CDR3: CASSFGGRTEAFF

J: TRBJ1-1
size: .
V: TRBV7-2
D: .
DNA: TGTGCCAGCAGCTTAGCTTGGCGGCCGCTGAACACTGAAGCTTTCTTT
CDR3: CASSLAWRPLNTEAFF

J: TRBJ1-1
size: many
V: TRBV6-6
D: .
DNA: TGTGCCAGCGCCCCCCAAGGCACTGAAGCTTTCTTT
CDR3: CASAPQGTEAFF

J: TRBJ2-5
size: many
V: TRBV7-2
D: .
DNA: TGTGCCAGCAGCCGACGGGACTCGGGGGCCCAGTACTTC
CDR3: CASSRRDSGAQYF

J: TRBJ2-3
size: .
V: TRBV5-1
D: TRBD2
DNA: TGCGCCAGCAGCGAGGAGCGGGGGGCAGATACGCAGTATTTT
CDR3: CASSEERGADTQYF

J: TRBJ2-2
size: few
V: TRBV4-3
D: .
DNA: TGCGCCAGCAGCCAAGTAATCGGGACGTCGAACACCGGGGAGCTGTTTTTT
CDR3: CASSQVIGTSNTGELFF

J: TRBJ1-1
size: few
V: TRBV7-2
D: .
DNA: TGTGCCAGCAGCTCAGACGCGCTTAACACTGAAGCTTTCTTT
CDR3: CASSSDALNTEAFF

J: TRBJ1-1
size: few
V: TRBV20-1
D: .
DNA: TGCAGTGCTAGAGATCCGGGGGGCTGGGGTACTGAAGCTTTCTTT
CDR3: CSARDPGGWGTEAFF

J: TRBJ2-2
size: few
V: TRBV20-1
D: TRBD1
DNA: TGCAGTGCTGTCCAGGGGGCCAACACCGGGGAGCTGTTTTTT
CDR3: CSAVQGANTGELFF

J: TRBJ2-2
size: few
V: TRBV5-6
D: .
DNA: TGTGCCAGCAGCTTGGAGCGGCTCCCCGCGAACACCGGGGAGCTGTTTTTT
CDR3: CASSLERLPANTGELFF

J: TRBJ2-3
size: few
V: TRBV11-2
D: TRBD2
DNA: TGTGCCAGCAGCTTACGCGGGGGGCCAGATACGCAGTATTTT
CDR3: CASSLRGGPDTQYF

J: TRBJ2-3
size: .
V: TRBV2
D: .
DNA: TGTGCCAGCAGTACGGAAACTCCCCTCACAGATACGCAGTATTTT
CDR3: CASSTETPLTDTQYF

J: TRBJ2-2
size: .
V: TRBV11-2
D: .
DNA: TGTGCCAGCAGCTCATTGTCCGGGGAGCTGTTTTTT
CDR3: CASSSLSGELFF

J: TRBJ1-1
size: .
V: TRBV11-2
D: .
DNA: TGTGCCAGCAGCCCCACCGGGGACGGGGTGTGGGCTTTCTTT
CDR3: CASSPTGDGVWAFF

J: TRBJ2-2
size: .
V: TRBV5-1
D: TRBD1
DNA: TGCGCCAGCAGCTTGTGGGACAGGCACATTAACACCGGGGAGCTGTTTTTT
CDR3: CASSLWDRHINTGELFF

J: TRBJ2-3
size: many
V: TRBV5-1
D: .
DNA: TGCGCCAGCAGCTTGGCCCAGGTGACAGGCACAGATACGCAGTATTTT
CDR3: CASSLAQVTGTDTQYF

J: TRBJ2-5
size: many
V: TRBV23-1
D: .
DNA: TGCGCCAGCAGCCCCTGCTCCACGGGGGCAAAAGAGACCCAGTACTTC
CDR3: CASSPCSTGAKETQYF

J: TRBJ2-5
size: .
V: TRBV7-2
D: TRBD2
DNA: TGTGCCAGCAGCCCTCAGCGGGGGGAGGAGACCCAGTACTTC
CDR3: CASSPQRGEETQYF

J: TRBJ2-5
size: many
V: TRBV7-2
D: .
DNA: TGTGCCAGCAGCTTACCGGGGTTTCGAGAGACCCAGTACTTC
CDR3: CASSLPGFRETQYF

J: TRBJ1-5
size: few
V: TRBV7-8
D: .
DNA: TGTGCCAGCAGCTCGCGGGGCTCGAGGCCCCAGCATTTT
CDR3: CASSSRGSRPQHF

J: TRBJ2-1
size: few
V: TRBV28
D: .
DNA: TGTGCCAGCAGTTTGGTCCACAATGAGCAGTTCTTC
CDR3: CASSLVHNEQFF

J: TRBJ1-4
size: .
V: TRBV20-1
D: .
DNA: TGCAGTGCAGACGGGGATTCCGAAAAACTGTTTTTT
CDR3: CSADGDSEKLFF

J: TRBJ2-5
size: .
V: TRBV23-1
D: TRBD1
DNA: TGCGCCAGGGTGGACAGGGGAGAGACCCAGTACTTC
CDR3: CARVDRGETQYF

J: TRBJ2-3
size: many
V: TRBV5-1
D: .
DNA: TGCGCCAGCAGTTATTGGGGTTCAGATACGCAGTATTTT
CDR3: CASSYWGSDTQYF